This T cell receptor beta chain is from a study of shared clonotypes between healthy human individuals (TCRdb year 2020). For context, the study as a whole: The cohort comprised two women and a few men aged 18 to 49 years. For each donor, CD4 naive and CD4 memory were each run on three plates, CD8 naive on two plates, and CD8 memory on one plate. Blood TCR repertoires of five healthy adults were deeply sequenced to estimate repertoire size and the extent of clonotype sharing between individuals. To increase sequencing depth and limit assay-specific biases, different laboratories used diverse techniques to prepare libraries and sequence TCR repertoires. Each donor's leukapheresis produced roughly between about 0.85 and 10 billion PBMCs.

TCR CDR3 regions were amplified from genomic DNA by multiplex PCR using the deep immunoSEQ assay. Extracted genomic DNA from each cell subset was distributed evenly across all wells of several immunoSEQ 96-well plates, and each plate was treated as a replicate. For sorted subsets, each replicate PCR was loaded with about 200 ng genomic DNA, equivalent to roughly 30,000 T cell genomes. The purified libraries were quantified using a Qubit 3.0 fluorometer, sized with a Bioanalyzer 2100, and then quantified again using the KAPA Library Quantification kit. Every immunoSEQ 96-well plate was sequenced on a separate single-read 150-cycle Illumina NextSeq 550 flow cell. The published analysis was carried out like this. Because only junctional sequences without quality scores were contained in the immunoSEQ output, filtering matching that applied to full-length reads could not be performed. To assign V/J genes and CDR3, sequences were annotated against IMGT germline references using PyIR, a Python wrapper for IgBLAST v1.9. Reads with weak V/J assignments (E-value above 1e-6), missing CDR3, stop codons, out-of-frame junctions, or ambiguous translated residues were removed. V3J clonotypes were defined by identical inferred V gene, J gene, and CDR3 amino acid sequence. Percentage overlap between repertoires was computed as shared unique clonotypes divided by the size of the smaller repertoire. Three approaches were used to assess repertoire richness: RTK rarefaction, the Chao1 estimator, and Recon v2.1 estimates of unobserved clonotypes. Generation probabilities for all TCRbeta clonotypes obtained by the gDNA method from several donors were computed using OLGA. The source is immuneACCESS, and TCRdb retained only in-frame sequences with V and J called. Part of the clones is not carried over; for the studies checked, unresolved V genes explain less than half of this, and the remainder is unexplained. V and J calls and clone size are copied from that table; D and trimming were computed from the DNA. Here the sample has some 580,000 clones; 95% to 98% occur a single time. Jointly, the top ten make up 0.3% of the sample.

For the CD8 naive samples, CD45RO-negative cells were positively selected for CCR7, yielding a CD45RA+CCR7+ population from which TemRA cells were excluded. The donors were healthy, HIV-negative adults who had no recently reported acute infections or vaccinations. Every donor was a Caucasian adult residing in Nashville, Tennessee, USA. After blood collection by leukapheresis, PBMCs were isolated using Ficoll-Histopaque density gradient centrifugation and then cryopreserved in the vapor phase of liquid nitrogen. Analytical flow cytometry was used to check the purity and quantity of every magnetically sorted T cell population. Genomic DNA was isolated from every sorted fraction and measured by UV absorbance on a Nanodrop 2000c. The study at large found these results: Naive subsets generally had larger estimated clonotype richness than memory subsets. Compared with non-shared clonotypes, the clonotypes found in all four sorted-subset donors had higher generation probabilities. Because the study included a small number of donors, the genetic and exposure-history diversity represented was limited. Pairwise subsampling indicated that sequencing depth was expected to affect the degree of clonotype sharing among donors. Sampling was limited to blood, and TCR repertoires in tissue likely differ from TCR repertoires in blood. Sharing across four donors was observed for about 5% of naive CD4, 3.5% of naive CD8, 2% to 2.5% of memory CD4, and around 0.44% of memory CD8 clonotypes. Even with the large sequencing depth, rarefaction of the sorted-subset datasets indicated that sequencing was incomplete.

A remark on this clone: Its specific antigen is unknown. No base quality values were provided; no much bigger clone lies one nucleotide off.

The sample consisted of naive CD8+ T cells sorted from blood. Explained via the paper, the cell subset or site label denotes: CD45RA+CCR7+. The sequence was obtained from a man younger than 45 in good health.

The CDR3 in this case is CSVPLNRQGARPNEQFF. The nucleotide sequence reads TGCAGCGTTCCTTTAAACCGACAGGGGGCTCGGCCCAATGAGCAGTTCTTC. The rearrangement joined TRBV29-1 to TRBJ2-1, and TRBD1 aligns with 10 junction nucleotides. CDR1 and CDR2 are drawn from the germline V gene: SQVTM, ANQGSEA. From the cysteine through the phenylalanine, the CDR3 covers 17 amino acids. Only CDR3 DNA is held: 51 bases, read in frame from base 1. V is cut back by 5 bases and J by 6 bases, with 16 bases in the junction unmatched.